Presented here are 25 T cell receptor beta chains from one specimen sequenced in a study of CD8+ T cells in alopecia areata. Treatment here: oral pan-JAK inhibitor, 5-10 mg twice daily. Extracted from the samples, RNA was reverse transcribed into cDNA to serve as the sequencing template. TCRdb's copy holds only in-frame clones and misses some; the assay was immunoSEQ multiplex PCR. The table has about 140,000 clones, 75% to 85% seen once. Sequencing used CD8+ T cells sorted from blood, obtained at week 4, from a patient treated with tofacitinib. The receptor source for this set is a human donor with alopecia areata.

This clone was picked up a small number of times. The rearrangement links TRBV6-5 to TRBJ2-3; the D call may be TRBD1 or TRBD2 (5 bases each). V lost 2 bases and J lost 3, with 6 bases in between. CDR3 length: 13 amino acids. Looked up from germline, CDR1 is MNHEY and CDR2 is SVGAGI. CDR3 nucleotides: TGTGCCAGCAGTTACGAGGGGACAGATACGCAGTATTTT. Its protein product is CASSYEGTDTQYF.

This clone was picked up a small number of times. V is TRBV7-8 and J is TRBJ2-7; either TRBD1 or TRBD2 may supply D (5 bases each). Trimming took off 5 bases at V and 0 bases at J, with 14 bases between the two ends. This CDR3 is 15 amino acids long. Germline V gives CDR1 SGHVS, CDR2 FQNEAQ. CDR3 DNA sequence: TGTGCCAGCAGCATCCGGGACGTCGGCTCCTACGAGCAGTACTTC. This translates into CASSIRDVGSYEQYF.

This clone was observed a few times. V and J are TRBV15 and TRBJ2-5, with 8 bases aligning to TRBD1. Trimming at V came to 0 bases and at J to 5 bases, leaving 5 bases not matched to a gene. There are 15 residues in the CDR3. Germline CDR1 reads LNHNV; CDR2 reads YYDKDF (reference sequence). For the CDR3, the DNA is TGTGCCACCAGCAGAGATTGGACAGGGAAGGAGACCCAGTACTTC. The encoded protein is CATSRDWTGKETQYF.

The chain carries TRBV7-6 and TRBJ2-7; the D call may be TRBD1 or TRBD2 (5 bases each). The CDR3 length is 13 residues. Germline CDR1 SGHVS, CDR2 FNYEAQ. The V gene lost 6 bases and the J gene lost 2 bases, with 11 bases spanning the gap. Written as DNA, the CDR3 is TGTGCCAGCAGTGCCGGGACGGCCTACGAGCAGTACTTC. Translation gives CASSAGTAYEQYF. Full variable domain (missing parts from reference TRBV7-6 and TRBJ2-7): GAGVSQSPRYKVTKRGQDVALRCDPISGHVSLYWYRQALGQGPEFLTYFNYEAQQDKSGLPNDRFSAERPEGSISTLTIQRTEQRDSAMYRCASSAGTAYEQYFGPGTRLTVT.

The J gene is TRBJ2-5, the V gene TRBV7-9, with 11 bases matching TRBD2. Per germline, CDR1 SEHNR and CDR2 FQNEAQ (reference sequence). Losses at the gene ends were 0 bases for V and 1 base for J; bases not matched to a gene: 10. The CDR3 runs 19 residues. For the CDR3, the DNA is TGTGCCAGCAGCTTAGCCCTGGGACTAGCGGTCCGATTCCAAGAGACCCAGTACTTC. Encoded protein: CASSLALGLAVRFQETQYF.

The chain uses TRBV6-5 and TRBJ2-5, with D perhaps matching TRBD1 (6 bases). CDR1 is MNHEY, CDR2 SVGAGI, per germline. With 8 bases removed from V and 3 bases from J, the gap between germline ends came to 13 bases. The CDR3 is 13 amino acids. CDR3 DNA: TGTGCCAGCTCCATGGGGGACAAAGAGACCCAGTACTTC. Translation: CASSMGDKETQYF.

The rearrangement joins TRBV4-3 to TRBJ2-7, with TRBD2 as a possible D gene (5 bases). The V and J ends lost 1 base and 6 bases respectively, with 16 bases between them. The CDR3 runs 15 residues. Looked up from germline, CDR1 is LGHNA and CDR2 is YSLEER. CDR3 loop: CASSQVFRAGGEQYF. The CDR3 DNA reads TGCGCCAGCAGCCAAGTATTCCGAGCTGGAGGCGAGCAGTACTTC.

This clone was detected only once. Other nucleotide sequences in the sample specify the same CDR3. The chain joins TRBV6-5 to TRBJ1-5; no firm D call. The CDR3 has 13 amino acids. Per germline, CDR1 MNHEY and CDR2 SVGAGI. V dropped 2 bases and J dropped 2 bases, with 4 bases sitting between them. The DNA for the CDR3 is TGTGCCAGCAGTTACCGGGGCAATCAGCCCCAGCATTTT. This gives the protein CASSYRGNQPQHF.

This clone is a singleton in its sample. V gene TRBV5-6 combines with J gene TRBJ1-1; TRBD1 matches 10 bases. Germline values: CDR1 SGHDT, CDR2 YYEEEE. Unmatched junction bases numbered 5, after V lost 3 bases and J lost 3 bases. The CDR3 runs to 15 residues. As DNA, the CDR3 is TGTGCCAGCAGCTCGATGACAGGGGGCGACACTGAAGCTTTCTTT. Translation gives CASSSMTGGDTEAFF.

The chain carries TRBV7-8 and TRBJ2-1; 10 nucleotides align to TRBD2. This CDR3 has 15 residues. Looked up from germline, CDR1 is SGHVS and CDR2 is FQNEAQ. V lost 4 bases, J lost 4 bases, and 4 bases stayed unmatched. Here the CDR3 reads CASSYVAGGYNEQFF. Here the CDR3 DNA reads TGTGCCAGCAGCTATGTAGCGGGGGGATACAATGAGCAGTTCTTC.

The chain has TRBV27 and TRBJ2-1; TRBD1 matches at 8 bases. V dropped 0 bases and J dropped 2; count of bases not matched to a gene: 0. CDR3 length: 15 amino acids. The germline gives CDR1 MNHEY, CDR2 SMNVEV (reference sequence). The CDR3 DNA follows: TGTGCCAGCAGTTTATCGACAGGGGCCTACAATGAGCAGTTCTTC. This codes for CASSLSTGAYNEQFF.

V is TRBV6-5 and J is TRBJ2-7; TRBD1 matches 8 bases. The CDR3 is made up of 15 amino acids. V dropped 6 bases and J dropped 5; count of bases not matched to a gene: 12. CDR1 and CDR2 from the germline V gene are MNHEY and SVGAGI. The CDR3 sequence is CASSWKDRGRDEQYF. The CDR3, as DNA: TGTGCCAGCAGCTGGAAAGACAGGGGCAGGGACGAGCAGTACTTC.

V gene TRBV29-1 combines with J gene TRBJ2-7; 8 bases are a match to TRBD1. CDR1 and CDR2 from the germline V gene are SQVTM and ANQGSEA. This CDR3 comprises 17 residues. J lost 0 bases, V lost 2 bases, and 12 bases had no gene match. The CDR3 here is CSVETPGQGRSSYEQYF. The CDR3 DNA reads as TGCAGCGTTGAAACTCCCGGACAGGGACGGAGCTCCTACGAGCAGTACTTC.

This chain joins TRBV5-1 and TRBJ1-1; D uncertain. Per the germline V gene, CDR1 is SGHRS and CDR2 is YFSETQ. This CDR3 spans 13 amino acids. The V gene lost 6 bases and the J gene lost 3 bases, with 12 bases spanning the gap. CDR3 region: CASTPSWDTEAFF. Written as DNA, the CDR3 is TGCGCCAGCACCCCCTCCTGGGACACTGAAGCTTTCTTT.

The chain couples TRBV4-1 to TRBJ1-2, with a tentative D call TRBD1 (6 bases). The CDR3 is made up of 13 amino acids. The V gene lost 3 bases and the J gene lost 4 bases, with 9 bases spanning the gap. Germline assignment: CDR1 MGHRA and CDR2 YSYEKL. The CDR3, as DNA: TGCGCCAGCAGCCACGGACAGAGCTATGGCTACACCTTC. Translating it yields CASSHGQSYGYTF.

This clone was counted only a few times. The V and J genes are TRBV5-1 and TRBJ2-3; 10 nucleotides agree with TRBD2. The germline V gene has CDR1 SGHRS and CDR2 YFSETQ. The CDR3 contains 15 residues. J gave up 4 bases and V 4 bases, and 6 bases lay outside the gene matches. The CDR3, as DNA: TGCGCCAGCAGCACGGGACTAGCGTCGGCAGATACGCAGTATTTT. As protein: CASSTGLASADTQYF.

The rearrangement uses TRBV5-1 and TRBJ2-3, with TRBD1 identical over 7 bases. Trimming took 4 bases from V and 0 from J; bases not matched to a gene: 8. The CDR3 has 16 amino acids. Germline assignment: CDR1 SGHRS and CDR2 YFSETQ. The CDR3 DNA is TGCGCCAGCAGCCTGTACCGGGACAGAAGCACAGATACGCAGTATTTT. This gives the protein CASSLYRDRSTDTQYF.

This clone was recorded once. The gene calls are TRBV12-5 and TRBJ2-1; 8 positions match TRBD1. J lost 5 bases, V lost 1 base, and 4 bases had no gene match. The CDR3 extends over 15 amino acids. Per the germline V gene, CDR1 is LGHNT and CDR2 is FRNRAP. The CDR3, as DNA: TGTGCTAGTGGTTTGGGCGCGGACAGGGACAATGAGCAGTTCTTC. It specifies CASGLGADRDNEQFF.

This chain links TRBV27 with TRBJ1-2, with 7 nucleotides matching TRBD1. Per germline, CDR1 MNHEY and CDR2 SMNVEV (reference sequence). The CDR3 spans 15 residues. J lost 4 bases, V lost 6 bases, and 11 bases had no gene match. In DNA, the CDR3 is TGTGCCAGCAGCCCCCGGACAGGTCAGCTCTATGGCTACACCTTC. As protein: CASSPRTGQLYGYTF.

The chain is built from TRBV6-1 and TRBJ2-1; TRBD1 matches at 10 bases. The CDR3 is 15 residues long. Germline-derived CDR1 and CDR2 are MNHNS and SASEGT. V was clipped by 7 bases and J by 4 bases; unmatched bases: 7. CDR3 residues: CASNGGQGIYNEQFF. The DNA of the CDR3 is TGTGCCAGCAACGGGGGACAGGGGATTTACAATGAGCAGTTCTTC.

The J gene is TRBJ2-3, the V gene TRBV7-6; weak D call: TRBD2 (6 bases). Germline assignment: CDR1 SGHVS and CDR2 FNYEAQ. Deletions cut 3 bases from V and 3 bases from J, with 7 bases between. The CDR3 spans 13 residues. CDR3 loop: CASSFGTTDTQYF. CDR3 nucleotide sequence: TGTGCCAGCAGCTTCGGGACTACAGATACGCAGTATTTT.

The chain employs TRBV11-2 and TRBJ2-7; D uncertain. V lost 2 bases to trimming and J lost 6 bases, with 2 bases between them. The germline V gene encodes CDR1 SGHAT and CDR2 FQNNGV. CDR3 length equals 10 residues. CDR3 nucleotides: TGTGCCAGCAGCTTAACCGAGCAGTACTTC. Protein product: CASSLTEQYF.

The chain joins TRBV4-3 to TRBJ1-2, with a weak D call TRBD1 (5 bases). The V gene's germline CDR1 is LGHNA and CDR2 YSLEER. CDR3 length equals 16 residues. V was trimmed by 0 bases and J by 4 bases, leaving 15 bases between them. CDR3 loop: CASSQDRSGRFYGYTF. The CDR3 bases are TGCGCCAGCAGCCAAGATAGGTCAGGGCGCTTCTATGGCTACACCTTC.

The genes are TRBV6-6 and TRBJ2-1, with D uncertain. Per the germline V gene, CDR1 is MNHNY and CDR2 is SVGAGI (reference sequence). Trimming stripped 5 bases from V and 7 bases from J, with 12 bases between. The CDR3 runs 13 residues. The CDR3 coding sequence is TGTGCCAGCAGTCCCCGTCCCTGGAATGAGCAGTTCTTC. Translated: CASSPRPWNEQFF.

This clone appeared a single time. The chain links TRBV11-2 to TRBJ2-2, with D uncertain. The germline gives CDR1 SGHAT, CDR2 FQNNGV. V lost 3 bases and J 7 bases, leaving 9 bases between the germline ends. There are 13 residues in the CDR3. The DNA of the CDR3 is TGTGCCAGCAGCTTTAAAGTAGGCGGGGAGCTGTTTTTT. This gives the protein CASSFKVGGELFF.